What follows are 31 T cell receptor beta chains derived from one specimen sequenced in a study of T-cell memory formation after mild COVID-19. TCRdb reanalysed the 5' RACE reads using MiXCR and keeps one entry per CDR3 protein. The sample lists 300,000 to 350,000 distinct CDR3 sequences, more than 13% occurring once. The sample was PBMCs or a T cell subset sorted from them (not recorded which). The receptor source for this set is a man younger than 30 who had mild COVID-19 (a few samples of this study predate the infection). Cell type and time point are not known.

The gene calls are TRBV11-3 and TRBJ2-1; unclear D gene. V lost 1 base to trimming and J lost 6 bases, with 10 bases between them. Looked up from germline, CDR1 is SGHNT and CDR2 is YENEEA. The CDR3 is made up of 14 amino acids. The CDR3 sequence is CASSLVLESNEQFF. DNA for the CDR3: TGTGCCAGCAGCTTAGTTCTAGAGAGCAATGAGCAGTTCTTC.

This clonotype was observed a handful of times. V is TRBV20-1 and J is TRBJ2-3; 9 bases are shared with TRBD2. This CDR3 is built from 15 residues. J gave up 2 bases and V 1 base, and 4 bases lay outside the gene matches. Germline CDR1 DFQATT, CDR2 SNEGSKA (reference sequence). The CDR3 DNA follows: TGCAGTGCTAGAGGTCCTAGCGGGGCCACAGATACGCAGTATTTT. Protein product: CSARGPSGATDTQYF.

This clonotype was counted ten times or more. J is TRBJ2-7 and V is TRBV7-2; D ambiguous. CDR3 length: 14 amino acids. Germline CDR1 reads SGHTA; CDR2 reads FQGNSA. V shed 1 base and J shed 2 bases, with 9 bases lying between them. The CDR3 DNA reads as TGTGCCAGCAGCTTAGGACGTCTCGCCTACGAGCAGTACGTC. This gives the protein CASSLGRLAYEQYV.

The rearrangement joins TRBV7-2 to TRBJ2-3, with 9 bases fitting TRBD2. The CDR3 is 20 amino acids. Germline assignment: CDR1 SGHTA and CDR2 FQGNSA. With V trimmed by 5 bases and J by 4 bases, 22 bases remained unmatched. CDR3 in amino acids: CASSPTPAGGHPMGADTQYF. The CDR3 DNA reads TGTGCCAGCAGCCCCACGCCGGCGGGGGGGCACCCTATGGGGGCAGATACGCAGTATTTT.

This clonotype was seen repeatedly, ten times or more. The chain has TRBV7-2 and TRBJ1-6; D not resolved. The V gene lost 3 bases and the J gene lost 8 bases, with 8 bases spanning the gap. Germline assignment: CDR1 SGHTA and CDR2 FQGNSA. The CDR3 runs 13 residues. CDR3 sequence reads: CASSLVGYSPLHF. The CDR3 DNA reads TGTGCCAGCAGCTTGGTGGGCTATTCACCCCTCCACTTT.

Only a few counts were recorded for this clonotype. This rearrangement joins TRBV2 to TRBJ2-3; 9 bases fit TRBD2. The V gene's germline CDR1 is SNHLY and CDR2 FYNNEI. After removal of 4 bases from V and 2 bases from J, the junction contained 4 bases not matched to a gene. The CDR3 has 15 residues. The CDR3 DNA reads TGTGCCAGCAGTGGGAGCGGGGGGCACACAGATACGCAGTATTTT. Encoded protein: CASSGSGGHTDTQYF. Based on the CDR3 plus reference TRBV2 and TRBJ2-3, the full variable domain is EPEVTQTPSHQVTQMGQEVILRCVPISNHLYFYWYRQILGQKVEFLVSFYNNEISEKSEIFDDQFSVERPDGSNFTLKIRSTKLEDSAMYFCASSGSGGHTDTQYFGPGTRLTVL.

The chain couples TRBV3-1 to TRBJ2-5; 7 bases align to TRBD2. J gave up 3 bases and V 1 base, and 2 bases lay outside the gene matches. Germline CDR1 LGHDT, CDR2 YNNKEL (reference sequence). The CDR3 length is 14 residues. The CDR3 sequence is CASSQGAGEETQYF. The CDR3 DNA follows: TGTGCCAGCAGCCAAGGGGCGGGGGAAGAGACCCAGTACTTC.

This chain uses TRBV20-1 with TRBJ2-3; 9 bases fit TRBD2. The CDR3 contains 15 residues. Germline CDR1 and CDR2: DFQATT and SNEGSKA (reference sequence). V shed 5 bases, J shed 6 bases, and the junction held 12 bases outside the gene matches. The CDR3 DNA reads TGCAGTGCTCCCCTCGGGACTAGCTATGGTGATACGCAGTATTTT. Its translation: CSAPLGTSYGDTQYF.

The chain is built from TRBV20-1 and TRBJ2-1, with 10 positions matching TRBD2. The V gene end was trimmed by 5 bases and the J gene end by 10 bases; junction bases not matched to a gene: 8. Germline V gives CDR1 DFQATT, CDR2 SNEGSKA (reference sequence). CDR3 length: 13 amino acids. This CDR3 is CSAERGGFAEQFF. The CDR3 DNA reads TGCAGTGCTGAGCGGGGGGGCTTTGCCGAGCAGTTCTTC.

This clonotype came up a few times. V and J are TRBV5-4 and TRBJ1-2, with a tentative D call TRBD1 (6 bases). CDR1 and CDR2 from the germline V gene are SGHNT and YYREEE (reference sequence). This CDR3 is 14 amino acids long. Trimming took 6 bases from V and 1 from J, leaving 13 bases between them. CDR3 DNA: TGTGCCAGCAATCGGGACACCGATAACTATGGCTACACCTTC. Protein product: CASNRDTDNYGYTF.

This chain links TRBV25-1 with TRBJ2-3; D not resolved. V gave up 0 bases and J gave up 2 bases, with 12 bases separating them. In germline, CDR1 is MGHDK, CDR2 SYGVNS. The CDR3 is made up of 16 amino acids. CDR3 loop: CASSEYIAAPTDTQYF. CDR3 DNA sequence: TGTGCCAGCAGTGAATATATAGCAGCCCCCACAGATACGCAGTATTTT.

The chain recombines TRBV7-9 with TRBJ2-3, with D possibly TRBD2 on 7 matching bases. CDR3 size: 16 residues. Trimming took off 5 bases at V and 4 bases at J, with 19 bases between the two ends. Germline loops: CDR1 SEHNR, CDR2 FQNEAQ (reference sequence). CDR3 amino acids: CASSRLGGLPPDTQYF. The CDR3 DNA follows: TGTGCCAGCAGCCGGTTGGGGGGGCTCCCTCCAGATACGCAGTATTTT.

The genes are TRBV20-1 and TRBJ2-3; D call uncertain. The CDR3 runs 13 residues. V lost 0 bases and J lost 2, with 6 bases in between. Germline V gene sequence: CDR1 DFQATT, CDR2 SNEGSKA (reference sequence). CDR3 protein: CSARDQPTDTQYF. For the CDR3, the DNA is TGCAGTGCTAGAGATCAGCCCACAGATACGCAGTATTTT.

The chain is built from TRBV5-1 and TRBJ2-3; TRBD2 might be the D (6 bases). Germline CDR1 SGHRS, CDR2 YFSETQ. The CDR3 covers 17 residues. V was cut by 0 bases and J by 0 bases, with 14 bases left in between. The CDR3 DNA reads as TGCGCCAGCAGCTTGGAGCCTTTGGGGGGAAGCACAGATACGCAGTATTTT. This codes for CASSLEPLGGSTDTQYF. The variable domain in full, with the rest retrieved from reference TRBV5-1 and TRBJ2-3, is KAGVTQTPRYLIKTRGQQVTLSCSPISGHRSVSWYQQTPGQGLQFLFEYFSETQRNKGNFPGRFSGRQFSNSRSEMNVSTLELGDSALYLCASSLEPLGGSTDTQYFGPGTRLTVL.

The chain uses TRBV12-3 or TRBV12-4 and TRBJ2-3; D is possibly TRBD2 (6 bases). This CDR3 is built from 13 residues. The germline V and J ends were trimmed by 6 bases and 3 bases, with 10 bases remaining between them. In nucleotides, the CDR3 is TGTGCCAGCAGAAGGGACTTTACAGATACGCAGTATTTT. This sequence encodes CASRRDFTDTQYF.

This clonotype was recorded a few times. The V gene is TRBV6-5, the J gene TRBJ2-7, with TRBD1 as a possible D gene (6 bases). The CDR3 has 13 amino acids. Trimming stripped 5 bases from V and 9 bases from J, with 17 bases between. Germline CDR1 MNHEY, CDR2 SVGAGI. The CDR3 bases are TGTGCCAGCAGTGCGGCACAGGGTTCGAGGCAGTACGTC. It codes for CASSAAQGSRQYV.

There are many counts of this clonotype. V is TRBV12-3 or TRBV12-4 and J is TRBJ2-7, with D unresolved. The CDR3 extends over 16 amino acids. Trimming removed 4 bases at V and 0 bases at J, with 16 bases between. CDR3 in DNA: TGTGCCAGCAGTTCGATGAGTCTCAGGAGCTCCTACGAGCAGTACTTC. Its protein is CASSSMSLRSSYEQYF.

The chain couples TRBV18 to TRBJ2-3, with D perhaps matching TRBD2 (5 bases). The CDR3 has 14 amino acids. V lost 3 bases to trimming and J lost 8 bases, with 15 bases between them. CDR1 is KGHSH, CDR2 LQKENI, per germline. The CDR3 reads CASSPPPSGGTQYF. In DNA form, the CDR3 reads TGTGCCAGCTCACCCCCACCCTCCGGAGGTACGCAGTATTTT. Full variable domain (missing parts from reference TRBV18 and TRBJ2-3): NAGVMQNPRHLVRRRGQEARLRCSPMKGHSHVYWYRQLPEEGLKFMVYLQKENIIDESGMPKERFSAEFPKEGPSILRIQQVVRGDSAAYFCASSPPPSGGTQYFGPGTRLTVL.

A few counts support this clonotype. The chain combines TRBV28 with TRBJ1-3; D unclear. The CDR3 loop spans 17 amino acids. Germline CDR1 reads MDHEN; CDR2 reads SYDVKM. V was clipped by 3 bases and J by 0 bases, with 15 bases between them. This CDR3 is CASSFFPPLISGNTIYF. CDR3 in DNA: TGTGCCAGCAGTTTTTTCCCCCCGTTAATCTCTGGAAACACCATATATTTT.

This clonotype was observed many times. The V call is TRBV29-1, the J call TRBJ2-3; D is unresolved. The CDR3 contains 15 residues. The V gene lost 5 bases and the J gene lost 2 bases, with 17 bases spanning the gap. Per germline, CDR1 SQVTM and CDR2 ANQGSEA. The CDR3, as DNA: TGCAGCGTTATGGGGATCGGCGGATACACAGATACGCAGTATTTT. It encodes CSVMGIGGYTDTQYF.

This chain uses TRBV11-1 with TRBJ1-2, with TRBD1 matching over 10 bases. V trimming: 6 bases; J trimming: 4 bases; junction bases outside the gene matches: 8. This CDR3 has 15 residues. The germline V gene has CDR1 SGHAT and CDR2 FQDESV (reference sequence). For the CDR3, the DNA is TGTGCCAGCAGTCTATCCGGGACAGGGGCCTATGGCTACACCTTC. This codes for CASSLSGTGAYGYTF.

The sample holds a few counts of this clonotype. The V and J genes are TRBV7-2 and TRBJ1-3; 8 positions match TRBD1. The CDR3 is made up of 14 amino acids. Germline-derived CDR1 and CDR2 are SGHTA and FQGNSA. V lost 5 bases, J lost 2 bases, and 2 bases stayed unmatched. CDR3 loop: CASSQDRAGNTIYF. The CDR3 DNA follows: TGTGCCAGCAGCCAGGACAGGGCTGGAAACACCATATATTTT.

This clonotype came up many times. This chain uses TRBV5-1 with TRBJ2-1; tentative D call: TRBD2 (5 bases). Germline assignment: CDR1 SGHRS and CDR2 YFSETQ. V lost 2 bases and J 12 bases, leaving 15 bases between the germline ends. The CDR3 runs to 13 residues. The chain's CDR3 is CASSLNEPRGQFF. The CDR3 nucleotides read TGCGCCAGCAGCTTAAATGAGCCTCGGGGGCAGTTCTTC.

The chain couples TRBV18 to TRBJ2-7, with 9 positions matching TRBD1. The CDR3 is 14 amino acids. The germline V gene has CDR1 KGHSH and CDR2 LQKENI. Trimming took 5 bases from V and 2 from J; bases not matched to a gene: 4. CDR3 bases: TGTGCCAGCTCAAACAGGGGGCCCCCCTACGAGCAGTACTTC. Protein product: CASSNRGPPYEQYF.

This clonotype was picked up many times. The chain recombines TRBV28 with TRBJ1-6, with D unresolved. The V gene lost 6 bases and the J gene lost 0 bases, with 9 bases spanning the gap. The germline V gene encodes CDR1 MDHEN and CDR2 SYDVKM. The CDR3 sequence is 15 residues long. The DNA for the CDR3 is TGTGCCAGCAGCCCTCGGGGCTCCTATAATTCACCCCTCCACTTT. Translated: CASSPRGSYNSPLHF.

In nucleotides, the CDR3 is TGTGCCAGCAGCTTACCCCAGGGCGGGGCCGAGACCCAGTACTTC. Encoded protein: CASSLPQGGAETQYF. The V gene is TRBV7-2, the J gene TRBJ2-5; weak D call: TRBD2 (6 bases). The CDR3 is 15 residues long. V was clipped by 2 bases and J by 5 bases, with 15 bases between them. Germline V gene data show CDR1 as SGHTA and CDR2 as FQGNSA.

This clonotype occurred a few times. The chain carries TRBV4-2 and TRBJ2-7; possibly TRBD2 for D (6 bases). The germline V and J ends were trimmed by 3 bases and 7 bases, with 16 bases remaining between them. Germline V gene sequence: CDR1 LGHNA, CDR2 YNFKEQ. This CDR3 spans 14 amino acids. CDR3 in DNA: TGTGCCAGCAGCCAGGAGGGACCATCTAATGAGCAGTACTTC. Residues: CASSQEGPSNEQYF.

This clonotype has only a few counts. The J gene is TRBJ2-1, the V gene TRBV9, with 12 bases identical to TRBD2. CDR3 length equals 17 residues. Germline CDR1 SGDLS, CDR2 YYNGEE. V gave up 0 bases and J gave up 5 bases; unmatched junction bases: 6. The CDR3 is CASSVELGLAGNNEQFF. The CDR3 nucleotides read TGTGCCAGCAGCGTAGAGTTGGGACTAGCGGGTAACAATGAGCAGTTCTTC.

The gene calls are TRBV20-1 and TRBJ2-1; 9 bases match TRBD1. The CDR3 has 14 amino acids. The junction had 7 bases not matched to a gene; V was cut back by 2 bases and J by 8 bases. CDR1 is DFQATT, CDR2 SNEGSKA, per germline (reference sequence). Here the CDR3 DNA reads TGCAGTGCTAGAACATCACAGGGGGCGGATGAGCAGTTCTTC. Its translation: CSARTSQGADEQFF.

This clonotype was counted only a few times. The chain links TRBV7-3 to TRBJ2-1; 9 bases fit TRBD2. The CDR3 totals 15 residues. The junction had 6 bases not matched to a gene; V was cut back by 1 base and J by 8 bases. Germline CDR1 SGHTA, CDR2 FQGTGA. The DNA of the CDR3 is TGTGCCAGCAGCTTAAGGAGCGGGGGGTGGGATGAGCAGTTCTTC. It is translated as CASSLRSGGWDEQFF.

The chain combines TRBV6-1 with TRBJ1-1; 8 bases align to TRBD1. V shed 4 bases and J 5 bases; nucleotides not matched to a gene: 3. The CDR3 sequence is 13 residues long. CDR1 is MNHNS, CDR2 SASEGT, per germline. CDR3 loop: CASSGWDRTEAFF. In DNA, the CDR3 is TGTGCCAGCAGTGGATGGGACAGGACTGAAGCTTTCTTT.